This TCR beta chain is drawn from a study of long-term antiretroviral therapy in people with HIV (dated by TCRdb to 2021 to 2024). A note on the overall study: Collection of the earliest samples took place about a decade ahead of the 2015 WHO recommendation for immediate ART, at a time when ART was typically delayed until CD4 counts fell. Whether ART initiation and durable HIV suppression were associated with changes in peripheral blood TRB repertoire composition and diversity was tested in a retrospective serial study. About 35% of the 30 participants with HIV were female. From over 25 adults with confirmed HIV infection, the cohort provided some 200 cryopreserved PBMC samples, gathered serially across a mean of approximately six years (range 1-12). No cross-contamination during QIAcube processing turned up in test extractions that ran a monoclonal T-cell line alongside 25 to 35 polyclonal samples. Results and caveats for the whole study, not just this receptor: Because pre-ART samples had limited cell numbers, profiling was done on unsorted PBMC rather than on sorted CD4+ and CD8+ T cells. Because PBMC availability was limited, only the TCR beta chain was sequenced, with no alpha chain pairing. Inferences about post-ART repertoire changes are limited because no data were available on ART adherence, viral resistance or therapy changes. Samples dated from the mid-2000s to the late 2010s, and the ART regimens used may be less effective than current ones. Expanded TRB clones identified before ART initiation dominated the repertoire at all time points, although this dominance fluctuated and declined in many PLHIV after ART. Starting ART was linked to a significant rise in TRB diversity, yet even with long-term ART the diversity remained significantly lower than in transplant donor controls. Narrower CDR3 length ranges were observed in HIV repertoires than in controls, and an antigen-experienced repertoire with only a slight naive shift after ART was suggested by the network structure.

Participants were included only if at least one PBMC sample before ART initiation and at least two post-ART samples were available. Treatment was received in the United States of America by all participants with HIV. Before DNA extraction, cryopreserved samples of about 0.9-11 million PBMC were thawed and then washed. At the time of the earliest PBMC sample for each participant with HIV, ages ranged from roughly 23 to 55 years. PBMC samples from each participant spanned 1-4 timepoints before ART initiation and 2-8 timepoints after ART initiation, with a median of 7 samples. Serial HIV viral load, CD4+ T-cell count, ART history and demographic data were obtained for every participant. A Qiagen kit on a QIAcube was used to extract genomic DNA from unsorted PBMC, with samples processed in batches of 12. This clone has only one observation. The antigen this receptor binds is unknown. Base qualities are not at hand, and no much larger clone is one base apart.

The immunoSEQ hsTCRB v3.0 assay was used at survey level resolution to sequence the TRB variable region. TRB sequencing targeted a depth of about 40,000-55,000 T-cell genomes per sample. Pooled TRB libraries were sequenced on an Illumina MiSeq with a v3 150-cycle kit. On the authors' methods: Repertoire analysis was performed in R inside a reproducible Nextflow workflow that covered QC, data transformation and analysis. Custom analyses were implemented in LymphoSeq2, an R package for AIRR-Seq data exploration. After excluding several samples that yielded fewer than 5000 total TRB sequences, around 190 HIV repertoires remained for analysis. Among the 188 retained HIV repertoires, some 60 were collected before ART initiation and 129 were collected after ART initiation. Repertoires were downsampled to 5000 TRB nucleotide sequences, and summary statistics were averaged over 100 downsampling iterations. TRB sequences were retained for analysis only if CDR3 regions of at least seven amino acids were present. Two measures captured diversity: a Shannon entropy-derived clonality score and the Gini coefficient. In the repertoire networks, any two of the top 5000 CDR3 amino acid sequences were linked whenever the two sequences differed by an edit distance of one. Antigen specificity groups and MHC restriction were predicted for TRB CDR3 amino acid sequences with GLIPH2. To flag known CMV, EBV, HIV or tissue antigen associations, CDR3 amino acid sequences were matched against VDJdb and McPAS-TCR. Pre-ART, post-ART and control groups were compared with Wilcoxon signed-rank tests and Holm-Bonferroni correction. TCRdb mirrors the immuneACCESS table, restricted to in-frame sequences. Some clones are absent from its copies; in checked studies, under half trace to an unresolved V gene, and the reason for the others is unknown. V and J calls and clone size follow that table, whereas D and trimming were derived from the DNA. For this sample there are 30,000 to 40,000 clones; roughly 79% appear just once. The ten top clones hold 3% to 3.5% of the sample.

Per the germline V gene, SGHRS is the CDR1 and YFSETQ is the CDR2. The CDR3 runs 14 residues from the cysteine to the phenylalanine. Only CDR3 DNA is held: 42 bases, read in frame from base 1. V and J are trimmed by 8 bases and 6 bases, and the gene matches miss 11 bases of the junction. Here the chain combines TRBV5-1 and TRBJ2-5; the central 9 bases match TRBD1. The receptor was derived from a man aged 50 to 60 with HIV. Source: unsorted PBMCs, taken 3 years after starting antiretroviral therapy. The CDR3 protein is CASMFPGQGQTQYF. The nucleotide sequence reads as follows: TGCGCCAGTATGTTTCCGGGACAGGGTCAGACCCAGTACTTC.